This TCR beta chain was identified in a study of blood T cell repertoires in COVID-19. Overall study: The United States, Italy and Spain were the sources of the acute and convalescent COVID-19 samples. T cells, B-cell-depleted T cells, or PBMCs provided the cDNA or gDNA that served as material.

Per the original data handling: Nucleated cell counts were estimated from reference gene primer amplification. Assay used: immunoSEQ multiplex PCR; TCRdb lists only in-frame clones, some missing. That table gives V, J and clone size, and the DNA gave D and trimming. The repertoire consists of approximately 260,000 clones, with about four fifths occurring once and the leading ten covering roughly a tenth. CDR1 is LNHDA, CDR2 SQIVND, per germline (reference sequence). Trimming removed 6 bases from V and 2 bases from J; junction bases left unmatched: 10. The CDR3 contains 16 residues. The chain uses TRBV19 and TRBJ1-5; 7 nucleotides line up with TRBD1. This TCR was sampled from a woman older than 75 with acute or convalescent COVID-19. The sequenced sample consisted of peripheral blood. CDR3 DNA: TGTGCCAGTAGCCACTGGACAGGCGGGGGCAATCAGCCCCAGCATTTT. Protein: CASSHWTGGGNQPQHF.